This T cell receptor beta chain was recovered during a study of neurological immune-mediated disorders. The time point is: technical triplicate 3. 5'RACE with 10-nucleotide random UMIs generated the cDNA. TCRdb ran MiXCR on the 5' RACE reads and lists one entry per CDR3 protein. This table has tens of thousands of distinct CDR3 sequences, 20% to 25% appearing once. The CDR3 extends over 11 amino acids. V was trimmed by 7 bases and J by 9 bases, leaving 10 bases between them. Study results and caveats: Across subjects, expanded clones had no CDR3 amino acid sequences in common, pointing to private repertoires in all groups. Falling below healthy controls, multiple sclerosis showed the least TCR clonal expansion, while HTLV-1-associated myelopathy showed the most.

This clonotype was observed at least ten times. No antigen is known for it. V gene TRBV12-3 or TRBV12-4 combines with J gene TRBJ2-1, with D possibly TRBD1 on 5 matching bases. The source of this sequence is a man aged 55 to 69 with HTLV-1-associated myelopathy (HAM/TSP). The sample consisted of PBMCs. CDR3 nucleotide sequence: TGTGCCAGCACCGCAAGGGGTGAGCAGTTCTTC. This sequence encodes CASTARGEQFF.